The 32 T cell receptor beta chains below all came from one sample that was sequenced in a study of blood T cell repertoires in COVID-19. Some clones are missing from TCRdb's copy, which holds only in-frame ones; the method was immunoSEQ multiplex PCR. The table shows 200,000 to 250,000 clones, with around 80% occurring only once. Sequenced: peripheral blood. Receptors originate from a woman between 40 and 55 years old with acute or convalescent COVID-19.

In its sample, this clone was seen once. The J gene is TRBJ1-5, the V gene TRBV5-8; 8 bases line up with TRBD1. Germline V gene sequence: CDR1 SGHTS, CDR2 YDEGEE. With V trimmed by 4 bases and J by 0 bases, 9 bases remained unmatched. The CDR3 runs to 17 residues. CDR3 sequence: CASSIGQGRVSNQPQHF. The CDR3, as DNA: TGTGCCAGCAGCATTGGACAGGGAAGGGTTAGCAATCAGCCCCAGCATTTT.

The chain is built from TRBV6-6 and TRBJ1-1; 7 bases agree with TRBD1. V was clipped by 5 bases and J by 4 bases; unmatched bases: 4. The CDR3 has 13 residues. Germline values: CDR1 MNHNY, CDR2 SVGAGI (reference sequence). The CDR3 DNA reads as TGTGCCAGCAGTGACCCAGGGGGCACTGAAGCTTTCTTT. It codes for CASSDPGGTEAFF.

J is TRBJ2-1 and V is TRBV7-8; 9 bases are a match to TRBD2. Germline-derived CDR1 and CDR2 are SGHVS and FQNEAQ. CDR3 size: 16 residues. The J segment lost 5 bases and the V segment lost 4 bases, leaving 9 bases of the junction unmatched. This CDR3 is CASSSRGASGDNEQFF. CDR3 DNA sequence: TGTGCCAGCAGCTCGCGGGGGGCTAGCGGGGACAATGAGCAGTTCTTC.

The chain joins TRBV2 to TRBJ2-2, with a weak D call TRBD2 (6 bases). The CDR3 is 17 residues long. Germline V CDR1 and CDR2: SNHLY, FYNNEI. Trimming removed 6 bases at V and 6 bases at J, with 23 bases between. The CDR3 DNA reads TGTGCCAGCAGCCTCGGGGGTCCCGGGGCCGGACCCGGGGAGCTGTTTTTT. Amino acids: CASSLGGPGAGPGELFF.

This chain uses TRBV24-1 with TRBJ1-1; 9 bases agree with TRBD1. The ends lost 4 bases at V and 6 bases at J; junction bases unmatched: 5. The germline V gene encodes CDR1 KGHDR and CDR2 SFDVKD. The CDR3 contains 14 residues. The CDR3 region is CATSDRDRDAEAFF. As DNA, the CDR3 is TGTGCCACCAGTGACAGGGACAGGGACGCTGAAGCTTTCTTT.

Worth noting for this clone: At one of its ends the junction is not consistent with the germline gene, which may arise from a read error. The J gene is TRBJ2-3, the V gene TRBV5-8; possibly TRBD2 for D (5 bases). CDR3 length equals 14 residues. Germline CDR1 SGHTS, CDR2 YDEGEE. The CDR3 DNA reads TGTGCCAGCAGTTTGGACCGGGGTTGGGGTACGCAGTATTTT. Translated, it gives CASSLDRGWGTQYF.

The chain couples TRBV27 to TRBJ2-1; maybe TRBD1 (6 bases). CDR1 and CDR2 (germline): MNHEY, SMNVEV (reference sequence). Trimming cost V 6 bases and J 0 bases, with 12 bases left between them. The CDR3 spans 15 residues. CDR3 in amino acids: CASSHRASSYNEQFF. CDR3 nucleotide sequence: TGTGCCAGCAGCCACAGGGCGAGCTCCTACAATGAGCAGTTCTTC.

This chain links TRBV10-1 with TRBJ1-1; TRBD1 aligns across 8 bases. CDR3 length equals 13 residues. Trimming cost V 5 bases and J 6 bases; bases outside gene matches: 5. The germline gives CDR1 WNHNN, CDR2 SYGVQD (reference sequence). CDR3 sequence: CASSPGGRAEAFF. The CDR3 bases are TGCGCCAGCAGTCCAGGGGGCAGGGCTGAAGCTTTCTTT.

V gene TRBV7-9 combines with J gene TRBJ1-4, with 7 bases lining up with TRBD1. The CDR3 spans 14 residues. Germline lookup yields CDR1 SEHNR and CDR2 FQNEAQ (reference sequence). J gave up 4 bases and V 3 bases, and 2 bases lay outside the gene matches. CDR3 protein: CASSLTGLNEKLFF. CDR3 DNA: TGTGCCAGCAGCTTGACAGGGCTTAATGAAAAACTGTTTTTT.

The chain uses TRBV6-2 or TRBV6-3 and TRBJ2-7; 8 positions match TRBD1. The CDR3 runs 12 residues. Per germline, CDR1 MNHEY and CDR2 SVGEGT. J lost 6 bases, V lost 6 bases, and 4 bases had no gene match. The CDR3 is CASSRTGSEQYF. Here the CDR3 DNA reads TGTGCCAGCAGCAGGACAGGGTCCGAGCAGTACTTC.

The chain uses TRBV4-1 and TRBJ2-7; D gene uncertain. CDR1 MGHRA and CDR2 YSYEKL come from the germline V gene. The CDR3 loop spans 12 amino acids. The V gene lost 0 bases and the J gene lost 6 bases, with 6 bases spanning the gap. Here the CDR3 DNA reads TGCGCCAGCAGCCAAGACCGCGTCGAGCAGTACTTC. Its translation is CASSQDRVEQYF.

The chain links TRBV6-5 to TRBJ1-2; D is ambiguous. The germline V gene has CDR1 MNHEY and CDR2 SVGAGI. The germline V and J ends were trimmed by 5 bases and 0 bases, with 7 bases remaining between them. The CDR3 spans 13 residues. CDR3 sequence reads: CASSRVPNYGYTF. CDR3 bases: TGTGCCAGCAGTCGGGTGCCTAACTATGGCTACACCTTC.

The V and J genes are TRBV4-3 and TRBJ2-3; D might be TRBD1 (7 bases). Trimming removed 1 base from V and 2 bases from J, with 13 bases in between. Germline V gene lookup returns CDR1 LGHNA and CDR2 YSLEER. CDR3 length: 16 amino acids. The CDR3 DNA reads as TGCGCCAGCAGCCAAGCGGGCAGGGGGGACACAGATACGCAGTATTTT. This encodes CASSQAGRGDTDTQYF.

Here the CDR3 reads CASSVGAGNTGELFF. Here the CDR3 DNA reads TGTGCCAGCAGCGTAGGAGCGGGGAACACCGGGGAGCTGTTTTTT. The V gene is TRBV9, the J gene TRBJ2-2, with D possibly TRBD2 on 6 matching bases. The CDR3 is 15 amino acids. The V gene lost 0 bases and the J gene lost 1 base, with 7 bases spanning the gap. Germline assignment: CDR1 SGDLS and CDR2 YYNGEE.

CDR3 sequence reads: CSVADRGGYGYTF. CDR3 nucleotides: TGCAGCGTGGCGGACAGGGGTGGCTATGGCTACACCTTC. The chain uses TRBV29-1 and TRBJ1-2, with TRBD1 matching 9 bases. This CDR3 is 13 amino acids long. V was clipped by 6 bases and J by 4 bases; unmatched bases: 6. Per the germline V gene, CDR1 is SQVTM and CDR2 is ANQGSEA. The whole variable domain, filled in from reference TRBV29-1 and TRBJ1-2, reads SAVISQKPSRDICQRGTSLTIQCQVDSQVTMMFWYRQQPGQSLTLIATANQGSEATYESGFVIDKFPISRPNLTFSTLTVSNMSPEDSSIYLCSVADRGGYGYTFGSGTRLTVV.

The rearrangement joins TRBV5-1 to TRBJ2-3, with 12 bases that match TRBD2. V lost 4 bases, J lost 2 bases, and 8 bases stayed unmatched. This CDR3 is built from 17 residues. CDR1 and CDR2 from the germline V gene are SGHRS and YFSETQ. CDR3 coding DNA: TGCGCCAGCAGCCTACCCCCTAGCGGGGGGGCCACAGATACGCAGTATTTT. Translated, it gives CASSLPPSGGATDTQYF. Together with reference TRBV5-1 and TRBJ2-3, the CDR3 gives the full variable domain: KAGVTQTPRYLIKTRGQQVTLSCSPISGHRSVSWYQQTPGQGLQFLFEYFSETQRNKGNFPGRFSGRQFSNSRSEMNVSTLELGDSALYLCASSLPPSGGATDTQYFGPGTRLTVL.

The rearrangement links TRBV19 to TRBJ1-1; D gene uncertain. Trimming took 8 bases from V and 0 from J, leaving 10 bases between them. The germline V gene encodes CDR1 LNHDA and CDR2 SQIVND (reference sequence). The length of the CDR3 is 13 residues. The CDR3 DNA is TGTGCCAGTTCGACTGGTATGAACACTGAAGCTTTCTTT. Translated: CASSTGMNTEAFF.

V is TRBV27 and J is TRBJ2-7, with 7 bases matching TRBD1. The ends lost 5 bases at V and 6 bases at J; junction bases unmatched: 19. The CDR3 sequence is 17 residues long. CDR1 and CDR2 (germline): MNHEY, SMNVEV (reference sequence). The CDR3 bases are TGTGCCAGCAGTCTAAAACCAGACAGGGTTGGTGATGGCGAGCAGTACTTC. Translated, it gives CASSLKPDRVGDGEQYF.

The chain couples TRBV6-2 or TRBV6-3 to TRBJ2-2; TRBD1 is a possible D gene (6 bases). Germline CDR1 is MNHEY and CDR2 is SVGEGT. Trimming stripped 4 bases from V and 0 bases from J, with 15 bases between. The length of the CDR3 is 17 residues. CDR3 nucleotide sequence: TGTGCCAGCAGTTTACGGACAGTTCGAGCGAACACCGGGGAGCTGTTTTTT. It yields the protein CASSLRTVRANTGELFF.

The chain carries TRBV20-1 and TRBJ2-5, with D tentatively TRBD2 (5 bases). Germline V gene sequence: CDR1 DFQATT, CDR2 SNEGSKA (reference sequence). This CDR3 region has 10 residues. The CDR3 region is CSGDQETQYF. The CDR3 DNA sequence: TGCAGCGGGGACCAAGAGACCCAGTACTTC.

The CDR3 DNA is TGTGCCAGTATACCAGGGCGCAACTATGGCTACACCTTC. It is translated as CASIPGRNYGYTF. The V and J genes are TRBV19 and TRBJ1-2; maybe TRBD1 (5 bases). Germline CDR1 is LNHDA and CDR2 is SQIVND (reference sequence). The CDR3 contains 13 residues. V was cut by 7 bases and J by 2 bases, with 11 bases left in between. The whole variable domain, filled in from reference TRBV19 and TRBJ1-2, reads DGGITQSPKYLFRKEGQNVTLSCEQNLNHDAMYWYRQDPGQGLRLIYYSQIVNDFQKGDIAEGYSVSREKKESFPLTVTSAQKNPTAFYLCASIPGRNYGYTFGSGTRLTVV.

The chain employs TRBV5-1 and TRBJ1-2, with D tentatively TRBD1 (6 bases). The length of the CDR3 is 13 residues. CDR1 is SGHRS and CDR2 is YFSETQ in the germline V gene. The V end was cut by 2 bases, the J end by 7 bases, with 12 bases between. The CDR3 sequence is CASSLQGSFGYTF. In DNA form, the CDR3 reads TGCGCCAGCAGCTTACAGGGTTCTTTTGGCTACACCTTC.

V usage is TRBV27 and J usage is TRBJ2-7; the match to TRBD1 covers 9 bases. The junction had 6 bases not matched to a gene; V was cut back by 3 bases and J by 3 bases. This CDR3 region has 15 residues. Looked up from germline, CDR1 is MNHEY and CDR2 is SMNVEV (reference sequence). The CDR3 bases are TGTGCCAGCAGTTTCCACGGGACAGGGTTCTACGAGCAGTACTTC. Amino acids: CASSFHGTGFYEQYF.

The CDR3 protein is CASGQGRPGTDTQYF. The CDR3 DNA sequence: TGTGCTAGTGGCCAAGGTCGCCCAGGGACAGATACGCAGTATTTT. The chain carries TRBV12-5 and TRBJ2-3, with D possibly TRBD1 on 5 matching bases. In germline, CDR1 is LGHNT, CDR2 FRNRAP. With 6 bases removed from V and 3 bases from J, the gap between germline ends came to 16 bases. CDR3 size: 15 residues. Combining the CDR3 with reference TRBV12-5 and TRBJ2-3 gives the whole variable domain DARVTQTPRHKVTEMGQEVTMRCQPILGHNTVFWYRQTMMQGLELLAYFRNRAPLDDSGMPKDRFSAEMPDATLATLKIQPSEPRDSAVYFCASGQGRPGTDTQYFGPGTRLTVL.

The DNA for the CDR3 is TGCGCCAGCAGTCAATCGCCGTTGCGGGAGAGCTCCTACGAGCAGTACTTC. Amino acids: CASSQSPLRESSYEQYF. The chain combines TRBV23-1 with TRBJ2-7; TRBD2 matches at 7 bases. TRBV23-1 has ORF status, its function being uncertain. J was trimmed by 0 bases and V by 0 bases; bases with no gene match: 8. This CDR3 is built from 17 residues.

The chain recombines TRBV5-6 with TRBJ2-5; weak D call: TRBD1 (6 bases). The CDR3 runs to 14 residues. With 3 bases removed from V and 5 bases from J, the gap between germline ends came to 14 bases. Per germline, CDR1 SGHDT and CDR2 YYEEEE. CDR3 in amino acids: CASSWTEGLETQYF. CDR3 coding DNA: TGTGCCAGCAGCTGGACAGAGGGTTTGGAGACCCAGTACTTC. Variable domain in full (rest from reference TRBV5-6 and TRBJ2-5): DAGVTQSPTHLIKTRGQQVTLRCSPKSGHDTVSWYQQALGQGPQFIFQYYEEEERQRGNFPDRFSGHQFPNYSSELNVNALLLGDSALYLCASSWTEGLETQYFGPGTRLLVL.

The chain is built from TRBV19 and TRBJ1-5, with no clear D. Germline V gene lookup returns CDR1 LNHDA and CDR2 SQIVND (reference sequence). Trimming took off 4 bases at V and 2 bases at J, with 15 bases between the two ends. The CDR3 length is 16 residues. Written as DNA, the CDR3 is TGTGCCAGTAGTAAACTGGACCGCGGGGGCAATCAGCCCCAGCATTTT. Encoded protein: CASSKLDRGGNQPQHF. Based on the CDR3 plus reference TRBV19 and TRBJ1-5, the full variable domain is DGGITQSPKYLFRKEGQNVTLSCEQNLNHDAMYWYRQDPGQGLRLIYYSQIVNDFQKGDIAEGYSVSREKKESFPLTVTSAQKNPTAFYLCASSKLDRGGNQPQHFGDGTRLSIL.

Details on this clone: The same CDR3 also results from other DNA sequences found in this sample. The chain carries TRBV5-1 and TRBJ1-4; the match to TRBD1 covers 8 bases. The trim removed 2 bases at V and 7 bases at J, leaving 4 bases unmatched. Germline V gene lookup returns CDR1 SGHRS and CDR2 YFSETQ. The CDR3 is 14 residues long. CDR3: CASSFQGAGEKLFF. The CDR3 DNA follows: TGCGCCAGCAGCTTCCAGGGGGCCGGTGAAAAACTGTTTTTT.

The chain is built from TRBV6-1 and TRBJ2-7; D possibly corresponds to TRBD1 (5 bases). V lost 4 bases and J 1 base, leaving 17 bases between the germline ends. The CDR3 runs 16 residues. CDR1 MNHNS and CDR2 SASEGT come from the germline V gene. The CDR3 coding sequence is TGTGCCAGCAGTGCCCGAACAGGAGTTCTTTCCTACGAGCAGTACTTC. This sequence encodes CASSARTGVLSYEQYF.

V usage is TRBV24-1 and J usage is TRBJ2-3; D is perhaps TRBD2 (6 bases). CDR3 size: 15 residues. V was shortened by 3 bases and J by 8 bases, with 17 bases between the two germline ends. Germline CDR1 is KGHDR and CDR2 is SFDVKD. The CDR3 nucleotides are TGTGCCACCAGTGATCCGGGACTCTCAGCGGGTACGCAGTATTTT. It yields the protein CATSDPGLSAGTQYF.

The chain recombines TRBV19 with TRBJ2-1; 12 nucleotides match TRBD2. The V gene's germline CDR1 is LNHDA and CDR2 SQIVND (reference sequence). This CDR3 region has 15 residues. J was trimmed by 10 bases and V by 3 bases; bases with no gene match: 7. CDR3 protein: CASSMTSGGLREQFF. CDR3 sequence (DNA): TGTGCCAGTAGTATGACTAGCGGGGGCCTTAGGGAGCAGTTCTTC.

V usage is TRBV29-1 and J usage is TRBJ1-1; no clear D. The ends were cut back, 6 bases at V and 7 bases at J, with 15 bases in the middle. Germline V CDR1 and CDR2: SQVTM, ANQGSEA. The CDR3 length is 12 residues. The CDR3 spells CSVGRPRGEAFF. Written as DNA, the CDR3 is TGCAGCGTAGGCCGCCCGCGGGGTGAAGCTTTCTTT.